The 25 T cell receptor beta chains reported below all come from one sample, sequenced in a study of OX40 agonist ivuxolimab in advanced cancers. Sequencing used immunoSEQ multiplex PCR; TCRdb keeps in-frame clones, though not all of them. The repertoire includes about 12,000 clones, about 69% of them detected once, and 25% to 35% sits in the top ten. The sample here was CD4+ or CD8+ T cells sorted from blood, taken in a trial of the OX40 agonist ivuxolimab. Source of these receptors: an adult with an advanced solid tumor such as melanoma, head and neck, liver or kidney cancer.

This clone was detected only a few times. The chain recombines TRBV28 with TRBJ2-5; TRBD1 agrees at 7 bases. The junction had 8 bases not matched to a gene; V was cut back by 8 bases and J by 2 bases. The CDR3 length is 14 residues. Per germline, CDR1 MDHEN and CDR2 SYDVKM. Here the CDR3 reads CASALGRGQETQYF. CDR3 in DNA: TGTGCCAGCGCTCTGGGCAGGGGGCAAGAGACCCAGTACTTC.

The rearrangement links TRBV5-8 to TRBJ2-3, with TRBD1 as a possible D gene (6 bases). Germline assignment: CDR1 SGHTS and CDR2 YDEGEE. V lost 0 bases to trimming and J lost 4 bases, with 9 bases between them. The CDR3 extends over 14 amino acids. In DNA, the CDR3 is TGTGCCAGCAGCTTGGAACAGGGCCCAGATACGCAGTATTTT. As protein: CASSLEQGPDTQYF.

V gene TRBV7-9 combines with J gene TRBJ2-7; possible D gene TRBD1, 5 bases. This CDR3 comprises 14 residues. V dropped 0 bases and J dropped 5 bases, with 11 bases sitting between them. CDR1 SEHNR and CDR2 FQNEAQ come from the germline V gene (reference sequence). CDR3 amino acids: CASSLAGAVDEQYF. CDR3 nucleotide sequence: TGTGCCAGCAGCTTAGCAGGGGCAGTAGACGAGCAGTACTTC.

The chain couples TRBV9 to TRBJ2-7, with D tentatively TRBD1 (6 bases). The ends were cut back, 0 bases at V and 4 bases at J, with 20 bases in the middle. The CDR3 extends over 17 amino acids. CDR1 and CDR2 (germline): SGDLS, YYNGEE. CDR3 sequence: CASSVAPVETGRYEQYF. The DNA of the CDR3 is TGTGCCAGCAGCGTAGCTCCGGTTGAAACAGGGCGATACGAGCAGTACTTC.

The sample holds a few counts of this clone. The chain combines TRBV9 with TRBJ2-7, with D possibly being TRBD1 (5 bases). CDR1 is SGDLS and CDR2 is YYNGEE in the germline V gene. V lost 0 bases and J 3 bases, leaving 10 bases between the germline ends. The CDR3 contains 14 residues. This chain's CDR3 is CASSVGPGLYEQYF. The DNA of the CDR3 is TGTGCCAGCAGCGTAGGCCCAGGGCTCTACGAGCAGTACTTC.

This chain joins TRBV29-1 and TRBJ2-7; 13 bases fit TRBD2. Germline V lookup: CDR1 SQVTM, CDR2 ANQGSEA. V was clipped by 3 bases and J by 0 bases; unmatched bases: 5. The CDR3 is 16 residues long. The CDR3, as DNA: TGCAGCGTTGACCAAGGACTAGCGGGGGCCTCCTACGAGCAGTACTTC. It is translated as CSVDQGLAGASYEQYF.

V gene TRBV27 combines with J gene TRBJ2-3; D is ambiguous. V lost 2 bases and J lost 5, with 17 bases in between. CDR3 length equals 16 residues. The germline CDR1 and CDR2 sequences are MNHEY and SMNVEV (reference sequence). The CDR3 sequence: CASSLAFDPTGDTQYF. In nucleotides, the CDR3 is TGTGCCAGCAGTTTAGCATTTGACCCCACCGGAGATACGCAGTATTTT.

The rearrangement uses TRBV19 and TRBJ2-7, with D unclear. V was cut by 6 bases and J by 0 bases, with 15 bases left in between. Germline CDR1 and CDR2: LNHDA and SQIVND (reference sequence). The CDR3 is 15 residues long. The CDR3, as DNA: TGTGCCAGTAGCTCCGGAGCCGGAAGCTCCTACGAGCAGTACTTC. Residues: CASSSGAGSSYEQYF.

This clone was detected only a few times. The CDR3 protein is CASSVDEADVAFF. The CDR3, as DNA: TGTGCCAGCAGCGTAGATGAGGCGGATGTGGCTTTCTTT. V is TRBV9 and J is TRBJ1-1; no reliable D call. The CDR3 has 13 residues. The germline V and J ends were trimmed by 0 bases and 11 bases, with 14 bases remaining between them. The germline V gene encodes CDR1 SGDLS and CDR2 YYNGEE.

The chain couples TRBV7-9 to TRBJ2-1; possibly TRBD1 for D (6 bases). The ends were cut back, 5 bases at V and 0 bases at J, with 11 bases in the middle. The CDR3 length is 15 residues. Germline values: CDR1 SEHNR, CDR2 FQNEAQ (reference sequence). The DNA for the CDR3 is TGTGCCAGCAGCCATCGGGACAACTCCTACAATGAGCAGTTCTTC. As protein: CASSHRDNSYNEQFF.

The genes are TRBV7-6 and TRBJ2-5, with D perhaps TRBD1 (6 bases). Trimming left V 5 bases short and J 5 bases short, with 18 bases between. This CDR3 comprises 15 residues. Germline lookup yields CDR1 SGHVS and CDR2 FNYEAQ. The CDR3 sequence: CASSDAFGTRETQYF. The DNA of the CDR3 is TGTGCCAGCAGCGACGCATTCGGGACAAGGGAGACCCAGTACTTC.

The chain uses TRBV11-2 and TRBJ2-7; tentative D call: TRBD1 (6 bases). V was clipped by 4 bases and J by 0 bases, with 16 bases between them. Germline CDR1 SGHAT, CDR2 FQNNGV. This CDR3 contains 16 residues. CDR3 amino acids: CASSYPGDPSSYEQYF. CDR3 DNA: TGTGCCAGCAGCTACCCAGGGGACCCAAGCTCCTACGAGCAGTACTTC.

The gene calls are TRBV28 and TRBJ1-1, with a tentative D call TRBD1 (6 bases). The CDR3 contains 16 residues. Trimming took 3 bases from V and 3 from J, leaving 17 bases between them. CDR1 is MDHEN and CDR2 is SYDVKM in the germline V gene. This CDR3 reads CASSFRRGIGYTEAFF. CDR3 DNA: TGTGCCAGCAGTTTTAGAAGGGGGATCGGGTACACTGAAGCTTTCTTT.

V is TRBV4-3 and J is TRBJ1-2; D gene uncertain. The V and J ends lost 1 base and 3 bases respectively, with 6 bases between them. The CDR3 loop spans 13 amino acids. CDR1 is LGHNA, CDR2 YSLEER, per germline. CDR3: CASSQVQYYGYTF. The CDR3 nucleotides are TGCGCCAGCAGCCAAGTACAGTACTATGGCTACACCTTC.

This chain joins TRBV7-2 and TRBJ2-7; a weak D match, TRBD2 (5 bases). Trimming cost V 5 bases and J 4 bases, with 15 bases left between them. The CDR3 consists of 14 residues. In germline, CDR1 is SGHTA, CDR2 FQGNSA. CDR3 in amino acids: CASSPLYSGYEQYF. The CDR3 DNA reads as TGTGCCAGCAGCCCACTATATTCGGGATACGAGCAGTACTTC.

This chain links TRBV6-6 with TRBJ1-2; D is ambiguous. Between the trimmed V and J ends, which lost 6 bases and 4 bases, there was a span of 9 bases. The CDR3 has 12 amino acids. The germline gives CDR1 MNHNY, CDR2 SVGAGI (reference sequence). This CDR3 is CASSPNSYGYTF. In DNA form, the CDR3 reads TGTGCCAGCAGCCCCAATAGCTATGGCTACACCTTC.

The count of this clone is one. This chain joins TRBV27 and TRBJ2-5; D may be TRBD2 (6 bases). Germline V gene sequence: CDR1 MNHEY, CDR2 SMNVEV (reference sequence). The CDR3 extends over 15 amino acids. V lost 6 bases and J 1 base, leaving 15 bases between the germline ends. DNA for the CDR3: TGTGCCAGCAGAAAAGGGAGGTTCCCCCAAGAGACCCAGTACTTC. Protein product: CASRKGRFPQETQYF.

The CDR3 DNA is TGTGCCAGCAGTTTCAGGGGCGACTACAATGAGCAGTTCTTC. Translation gives CASSFRGDYNEQFF. The rearrangement joins TRBV28 to TRBJ2-1; D might be TRBD1 (6 bases). There are 14 residues in the CDR3. Trimming removed 3 bases from V and 3 bases from J, with 9 bases in between. Germline-derived CDR1 and CDR2 are MDHEN and SYDVKM.

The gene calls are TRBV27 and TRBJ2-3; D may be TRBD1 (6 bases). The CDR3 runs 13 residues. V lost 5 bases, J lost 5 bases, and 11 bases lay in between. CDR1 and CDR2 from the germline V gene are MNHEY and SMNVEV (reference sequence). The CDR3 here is CASSLSGVDTQYF. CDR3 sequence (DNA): TGTGCCAGCAGTCTCTCAGGGGTAGATACGCAGTATTTT.

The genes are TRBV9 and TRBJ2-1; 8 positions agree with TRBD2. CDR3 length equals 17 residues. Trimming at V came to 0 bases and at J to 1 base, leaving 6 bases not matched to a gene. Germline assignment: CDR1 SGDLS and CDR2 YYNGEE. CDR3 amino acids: CASSVEASGLSYNEQFF. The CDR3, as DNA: TGTGCCAGCAGCGTAGAGGCTAGCGGGTTATCCTACAATGAGCAGTTCTTC.

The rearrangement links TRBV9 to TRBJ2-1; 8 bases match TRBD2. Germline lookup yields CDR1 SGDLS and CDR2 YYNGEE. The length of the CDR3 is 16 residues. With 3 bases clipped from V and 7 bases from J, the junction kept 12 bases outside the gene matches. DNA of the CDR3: TGTGCCAGCAGCGGGGGGCCAGCGGGAGTCGGAAATGAGCAGTTCTTC. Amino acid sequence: CASSGGPAGVGNEQFF.

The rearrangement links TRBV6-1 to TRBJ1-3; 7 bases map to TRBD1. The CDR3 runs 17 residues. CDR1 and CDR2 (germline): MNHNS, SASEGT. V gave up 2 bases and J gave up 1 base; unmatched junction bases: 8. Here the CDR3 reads CASSELEGRGSGNTIYF. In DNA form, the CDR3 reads TGTGCCAGCAGTGAACTGGAGGGCAGGGGGTCTGGAAACACCATATATTTT.

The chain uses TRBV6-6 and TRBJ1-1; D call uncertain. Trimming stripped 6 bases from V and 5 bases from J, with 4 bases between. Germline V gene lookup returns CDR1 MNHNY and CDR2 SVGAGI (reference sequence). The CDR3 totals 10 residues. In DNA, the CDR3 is TGTGCCAGCAGGGAGACTGAAGCTTTCTTT. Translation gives CASRETEAFF.

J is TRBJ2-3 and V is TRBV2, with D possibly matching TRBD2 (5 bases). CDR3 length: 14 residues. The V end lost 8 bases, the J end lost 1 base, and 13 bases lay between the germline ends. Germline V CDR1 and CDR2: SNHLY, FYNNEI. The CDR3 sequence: CASLFVGGTDTQYF. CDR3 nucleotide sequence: TGTGCCAGCCTCTTCGTCGGGGGCACAGATACGCAGTATTTT.

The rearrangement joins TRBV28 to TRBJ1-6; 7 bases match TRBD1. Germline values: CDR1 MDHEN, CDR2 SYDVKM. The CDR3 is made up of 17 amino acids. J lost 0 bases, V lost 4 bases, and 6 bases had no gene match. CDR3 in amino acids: CASSSDRLSSYNSPLHF. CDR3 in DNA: TGTGCCAGCAGTTCGGACAGGCTGAGCTCCTATAATTCACCCCTCCACTTT.